This T cell receptor (beta chain) was found in a study of patients and donors after allogeneic stem cell transplantation. Germline V gene data show CDR1 as KGHSH and CDR2 as LQKENI. The CDR3 runs 13 residues. With 3 bases removed from V and 4 bases from J, the gap between germline ends came to 6 bases. TCRdb itself ran the RT-PCR reads through MiXCR, one entry per CDR3 protein. The sample has 110,000 or so distinct CDR3 sequences; roughly 37% are singletons. Sample: blood, either unsorted or a sorted T cell fraction (not recorded which). The source of this sequence is a human donor who was either an allogeneic HSCT recipient or a stem cell or donor lymphocyte infusion donor (not recorded which). It is not recorded whose cells these are; they may come from a transplant donor. This sequence joins TRBV18 and TRBJ2-2; possibly TRBD2 for D (5 bases). CDR3 nucleotide sequence: TGTGCCAGCTCACCCGGACTCACCGGGGAGCTGTTTTTT. Its protein product is CASSPGLTGELFF.